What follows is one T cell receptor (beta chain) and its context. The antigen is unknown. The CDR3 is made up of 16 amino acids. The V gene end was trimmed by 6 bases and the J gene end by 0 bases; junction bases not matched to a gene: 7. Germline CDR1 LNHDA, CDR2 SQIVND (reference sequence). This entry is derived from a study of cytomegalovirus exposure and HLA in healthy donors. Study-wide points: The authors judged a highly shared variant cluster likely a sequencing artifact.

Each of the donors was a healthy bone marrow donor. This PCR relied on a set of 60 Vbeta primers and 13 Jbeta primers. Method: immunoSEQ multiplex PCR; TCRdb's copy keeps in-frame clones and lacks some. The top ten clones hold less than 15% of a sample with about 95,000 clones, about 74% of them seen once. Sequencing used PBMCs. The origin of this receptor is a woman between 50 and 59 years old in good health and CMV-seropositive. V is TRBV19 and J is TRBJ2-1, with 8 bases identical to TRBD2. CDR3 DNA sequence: TGTGCCAGTAGCCCCCTCGGGGGGGCCTCCTACAATGAGCAGTTCTTC. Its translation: CASSPLGGASYNEQFF.